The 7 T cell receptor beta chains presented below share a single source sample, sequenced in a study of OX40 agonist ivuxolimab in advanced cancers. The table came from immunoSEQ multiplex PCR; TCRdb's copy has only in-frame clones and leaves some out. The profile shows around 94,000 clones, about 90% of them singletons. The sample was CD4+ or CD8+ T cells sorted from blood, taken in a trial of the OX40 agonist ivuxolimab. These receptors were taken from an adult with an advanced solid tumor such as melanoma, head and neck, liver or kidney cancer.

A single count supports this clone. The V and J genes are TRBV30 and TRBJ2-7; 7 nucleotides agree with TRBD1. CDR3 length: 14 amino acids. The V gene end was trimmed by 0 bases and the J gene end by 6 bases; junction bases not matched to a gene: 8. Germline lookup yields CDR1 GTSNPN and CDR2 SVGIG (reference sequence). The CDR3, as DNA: TGTGCCTGGAGTGTCGTAAGGGCAGGGGGCGAGCAGTACTTC. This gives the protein CAWSVVRAGGEQYF.

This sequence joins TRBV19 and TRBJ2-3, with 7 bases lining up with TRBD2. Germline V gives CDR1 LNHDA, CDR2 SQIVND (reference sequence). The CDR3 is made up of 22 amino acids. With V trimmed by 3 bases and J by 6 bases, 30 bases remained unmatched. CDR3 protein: CASSIVRSTFSREEHVFDTQYF. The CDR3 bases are TGTGCCAGTAGTATTGTCAGGTCAACTTTCAGTCGGGAGGAACACGTCTTCGATACGCAGTATTTT.

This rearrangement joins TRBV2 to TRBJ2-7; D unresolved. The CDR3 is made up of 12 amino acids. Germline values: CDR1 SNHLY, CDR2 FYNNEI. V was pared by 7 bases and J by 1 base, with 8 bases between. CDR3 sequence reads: CASKRMSYEQYF. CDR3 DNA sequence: TGTGCCAGCAAGCGCATGTCCTACGAGCAGTACTTC. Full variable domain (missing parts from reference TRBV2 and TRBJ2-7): EPEVTQTPSHQVTQMGQEVILRCVPISNHLYFYWYRQILGQKVEFLVSFYNNEISEKSEIFDDQFSVERPDGSNFTLKIRSTKLEDSAMYFCASKRMSYEQYFGPGTRLTVT.

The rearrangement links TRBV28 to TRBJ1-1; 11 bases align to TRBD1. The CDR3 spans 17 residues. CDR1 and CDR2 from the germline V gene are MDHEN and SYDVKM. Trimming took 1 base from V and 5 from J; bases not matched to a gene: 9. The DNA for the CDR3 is TGTGCCAGCAGTTTATTCGGACAGGGGGCCCGGTGGACTGAAGCTTTCTTT. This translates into CASSLFGQGARWTEAFF. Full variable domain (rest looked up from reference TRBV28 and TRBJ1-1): DVKVTQSSRYLVKRTGEKVFLECVQDMDHENMFWYRQDPGLGLRLIYFSYDVKMKEKGDIPEGYSVSREKKERFSLILESASTNQTSMYLCASSLFGQGARWTEAFFGQGTRLTVV.

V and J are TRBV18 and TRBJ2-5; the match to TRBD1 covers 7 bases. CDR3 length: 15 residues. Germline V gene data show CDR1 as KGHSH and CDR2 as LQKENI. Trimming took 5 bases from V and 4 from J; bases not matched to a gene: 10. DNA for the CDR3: TGTGCCAGCTCATTTGACAGGGCAGGGCGAGAGACCCAGTACTTC. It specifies CASSFDRAGRETQYF.

CDR3 DNA: TGTGCCAGCTCACCACGTACCGGACCGGCAGGCTCCTATGGCTACACCTTC. Amino acids: CASSPRTGPAGSYGYTF. V and J are TRBV18 and TRBJ1-2; D gene unclear. CDR1 is KGHSH and CDR2 is LQKENI in the germline V gene. Trimming shortened V by 1 base and J by 4 bases, and 19 bases separated the two germline ends. The length of the CDR3 is 17 residues.

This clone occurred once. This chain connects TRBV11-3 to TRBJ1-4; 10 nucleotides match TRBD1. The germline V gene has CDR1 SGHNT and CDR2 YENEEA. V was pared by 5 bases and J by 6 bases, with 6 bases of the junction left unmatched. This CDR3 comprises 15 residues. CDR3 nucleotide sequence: TGTGCCAGCAGCCCCCGGGACAGGGGCTATGAAAAACTGTTTTTT. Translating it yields CASSPRDRGYEKLFF.